This T cell receptor beta chain originates from a study of graft-versus-host responses after intestinal transplantation. Turning to the study itself: Each patient got anti-thymocyte globulin induction, then tacrolimus and steroids for three to four years. General observations from the study: The study associated peak circulating GvH clone levels with early post-transplant HvG declines.

V lost 7 bases, J lost 2 bases, and 8 bases lay in between. The germline gives CDR1 MGHDK, CDR2 SYGVNS. CDR3 length equals 12 residues. On this clone: Its antigen is still unknown.

Repertoires were generated with immunoSEQ multiplex PCR, while TCRdb's copy carries only in-frame clones and drops some. Of some 40,000 clones listed, roughly 89% are singletons. The chain links TRBV25-1 to TRBJ2-5; possibly TRBD1 for D (7 bases). This sample comprised PBMCs, obtained around 320 days after intestinal transplant. This TCR came from a human patient who received an intestinal transplant, so some T cells may come from the graft donor. CDR3 in DNA: TGTGCCAGCACAGGGGGGCAAGAGACCCAGTACTTC. Its protein is CASTGGQETQYF.